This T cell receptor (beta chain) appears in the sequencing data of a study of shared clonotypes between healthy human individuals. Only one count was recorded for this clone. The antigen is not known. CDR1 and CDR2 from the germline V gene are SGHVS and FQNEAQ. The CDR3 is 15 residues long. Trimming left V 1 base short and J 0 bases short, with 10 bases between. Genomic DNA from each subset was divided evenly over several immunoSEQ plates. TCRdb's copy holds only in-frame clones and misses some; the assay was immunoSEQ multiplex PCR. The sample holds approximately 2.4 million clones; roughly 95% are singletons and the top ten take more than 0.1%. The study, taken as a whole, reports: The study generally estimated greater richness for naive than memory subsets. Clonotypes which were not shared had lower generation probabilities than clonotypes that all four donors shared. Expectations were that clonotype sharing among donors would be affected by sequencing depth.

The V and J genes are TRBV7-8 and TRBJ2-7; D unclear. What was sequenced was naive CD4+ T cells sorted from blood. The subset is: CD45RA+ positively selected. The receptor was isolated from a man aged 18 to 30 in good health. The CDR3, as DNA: TGTGCCAGCAGCTTAGACGTCGGGCCCTCCTACGAGCAGTACTTC. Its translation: CASSLDVGPSYEQYF.